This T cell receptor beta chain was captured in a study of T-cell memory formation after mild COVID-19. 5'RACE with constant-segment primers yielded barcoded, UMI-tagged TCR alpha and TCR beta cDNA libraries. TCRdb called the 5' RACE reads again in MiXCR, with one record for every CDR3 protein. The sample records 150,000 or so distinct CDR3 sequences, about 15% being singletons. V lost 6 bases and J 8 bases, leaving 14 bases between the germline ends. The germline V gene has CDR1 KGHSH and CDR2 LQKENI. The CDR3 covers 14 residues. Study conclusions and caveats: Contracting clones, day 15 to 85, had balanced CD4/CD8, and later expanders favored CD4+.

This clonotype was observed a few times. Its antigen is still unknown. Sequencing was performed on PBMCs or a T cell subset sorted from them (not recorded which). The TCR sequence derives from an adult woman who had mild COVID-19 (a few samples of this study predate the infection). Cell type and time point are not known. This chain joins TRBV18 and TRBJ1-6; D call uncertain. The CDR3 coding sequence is TGTGCCAGCTCTTCGAAGGACGCGCATTCACCCCTCCACTTT. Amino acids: CASSSKDAHSPLHF.